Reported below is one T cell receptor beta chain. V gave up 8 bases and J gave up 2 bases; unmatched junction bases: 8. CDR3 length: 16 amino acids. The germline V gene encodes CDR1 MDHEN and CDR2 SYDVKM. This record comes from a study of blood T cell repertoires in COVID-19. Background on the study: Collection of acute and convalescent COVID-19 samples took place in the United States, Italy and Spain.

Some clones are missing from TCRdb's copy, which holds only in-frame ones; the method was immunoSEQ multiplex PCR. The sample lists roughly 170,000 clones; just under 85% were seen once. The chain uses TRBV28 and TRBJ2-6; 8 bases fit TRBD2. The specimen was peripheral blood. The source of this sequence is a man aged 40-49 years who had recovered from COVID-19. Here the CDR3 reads CASSGGLLPGANVLTF. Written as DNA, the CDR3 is TGTGCCAGCTCGGGGGGGCTACTACCTGGGGCCAACGTCCTGACTTTC.